The rows below give T cell receptor beta chains drawn from one sample of a study of cytomegalovirus exposure and HLA in healthy donors. The assay was immunoSEQ multiplex PCR, and TCRdb's table has in-frame clones only and misses some. The table has around 230,000 clones, around 83% seen once. Specimen: PBMCs. Receptors were obtained from a girl aged 2 to 10 in good health and CMV-seronegative. Each CDR3 is given with its conserved first and last residue. The D gene is left open where the match is weak. Rows give clone size only sometimes, using once, few, many, or a class for an expanded clone.

.,TRBV30,TRBD1,TRBJ1-1,CAWSVQIHGQGAWTRMNTEAFF,TGTGCCTGGAGTGTACAGATTCACGGACAGGGGGCGTGGACACGCATGAACACTGAAGCTTTCTTT
.,TRBV11-2,TRBD2,TRBJ2-1,CASSFSPGGGRASDNEQFF,TGTGCCAGCAGCTTTAGCCCGGGCGGCGGGAGGGCCTCGGACAATGAGCAGTTCTTC
.,TRBV19,TRBD1,TRBJ2-2,CASRDRIVQAGELFF,TGTGCCAGCCGGGACAGGATAGTGCAAGCCGGGGAGCTGTTTTTT
.,TRBV14,TRBD2,TRBJ2-3,CASSQAIGGRLSDTQYF,TGTGCCAGCAGCCAAGCGATAGGCGGGAGGTTATCAGATACGCAGTATTTT
.,TRBV10-3,TRBD1,TRBJ1-5,CATDTGVNQPQHF,TGTGCCACCGACACAGGGGTCAATCAGCCCCAGCATTTT
once,TRBV15,.,TRBJ1-5,CATSRPGIGQPQHF,TGTGCCACCAGCAGGCCCGGGATCGGTCAGCCCCAGCATTTT
.,TRBV6-1,.,TRBJ2-2,CASTARSNTGELFF,TGTGCCAGCACTGCTAGATCGAACACCGGGGAGCTGTTTTTT
.,TRBV14,TRBD2,TRBJ2-1,CASSQGLAGARGYNEQFF,TGTGCCAGCAGCCAAGGGCTAGCGGGAGCTCGGGGATACAATGAGCAGTTCTTC
.,TRBV2,TRBD2,TRBJ2-3,CASSRDYTDTQYF,TGTGCCAGCAGTCGGGACTACACAGATACGCAGTATTTT
.,TRBV27,.,TRBJ2-6,CASSPGSFISGANVLTF,TGTGCCAGCAGTCCAGGGTCTTTTATCTCTGGGGCCAACGTCCTGACTTTC
.,TRBV28,.,TRBJ1-5,CASASSAQHF,TGTGCCAGCGCCTCTTCGGCCCAGCATTTT
few,TRBV9,.,TRBJ1-4,CASSVEAWGGEKLFF,TGTGCCAGCAGCGTAGAAGCCTGGGGCGGAGAAAAACTGTTTTTT
.,TRBV5-4,TRBD2,TRBJ2-1,CASSFLSGRMGEQFF,TGTGCCAGCAGCTTTCTGAGCGGGAGAATGGGAGAGCAGTTCTTC
.,TRBV6-1,TRBD2,TRBJ2-7,CASSAGGPYEQYF,TGTGCCAGCTCCGCGGGGGGGCCCTACGAGCAGTACTTC
few,TRBV5-1,.,TRBJ2-5,CASSLQETQYF,TGCGCCAGCAGCCTTCAAGAGACCCAGTACTTC
.,TRBV18,.,TRBJ1-1,CASLGALANTEAFF,TGTGCCAGCTTAGGGGCCTTAGCAAACACTGAAGCTTTCTTT
.,TRBV27,TRBD1,TRBJ2-1,CASSLIPGTGYNEQFF,TGTGCCAGCAGTTTAATCCCCGGGACAGGGTACAATGAGCAGTTCTTC
.,TRBV19,TRBD2,TRBJ2-1,CASSISTSGPGYNEQFF,TGTGCCAGTAGTATATCGACTAGCGGGCCAGGTTACAATGAGCAGTTCTTC
.,TRBV19,.,TRBJ2-7,CASSIEAGTYEQYF,TGTGCCAGTAGTATAGAGGCAGGAACCTACGAGCAGTACTTC
.,TRBV5-4,.,TRBJ1-1,CASSSAGMNTEAFF,TGTGCCAGCAGCTCTGCGGGCATGAACACTGAAGCTTTCTTT
.,TRBV5-4,.,TRBJ1-5,CASSSGPPGNQPQHF,TGTGCCAGCAGCTCGGGTCCCCCGGGCAATCAGCCCCAGCATTTT
.,TRBV18,.,TRBJ2-5,CASSPGLPETQYF,TGTGCCAGCTCACCAGGGCTGCCGGAGACCCAGTACTTC
.,TRBV6-5,.,TRBJ1-2,CASSYSGGGYTF,TGTGCCAGCAGTTACTCCGGCGGTGGCTACACCTTC
.,TRBV15,TRBD2,TRBJ2-7,CATSRDPTSGVYEQYF,TGTGCCACCAGCAGAGATCCGACTAGCGGAGTCTACGAGCAGTACTTC
.,TRBV5-8,.,TRBJ1-4,CASSLAPTVNEKLFF,TGTGCCAGCAGCTTGGCCCCGACAGTGAATGAAAAACTGTTTTTT
.,TRBV2,.,TRBJ1-1,CASPGRNTEAFF,TGTGCCAGCCCGGGTCGGAACACTGAAGCTTTCTTT
.,TRBV7-3,TRBD2,TRBJ2-5,CASSLREGETQYF,TGTGCCAGCAGCTTAAGGGAGGGGGAGACCCAGTACTTC
.,TRBV5-6,.,TRBJ2-2,CASSGGASRELFF,TGTGCCAGCAGCGGGGGGGCTAGCAGGGAGCTGTTTTTT
.,TRBV6-6,TRBD2,TRBJ2-7,CASGTSNSYEQYF,TGTGCCAGCGGGACTAGTAACTCCTACGAGCAGTACTTC
.,TRBV5-1,.,TRBJ1-1,CASSLAMGTLEAFF,TGCGCCAGCAGCTTGGCTATGGGGACACTTGAAGCTTTCTTT
.,TRBV4-1,TRBD1,TRBJ2-3,CASSLVGQGTDTQYF,TGCGCCAGCAGCCTGGTGGGACAGGGGACAGATACGCAGTATTTT
few,TRBV4-1,TRBD1,TRBJ1-4,CASSQVWGQGAEKLFF,TGCGCCAGCAGCCAAGTTTGGGGACAGGGGGCTGAAAAACTGTTTTTT
few,TRBV27,TRBD2,TRBJ2-7,CASSPAGGGNYEQYF,TGTGCCAGCAGTCCGGCGGGCGGGGGTAACTACGAGCAGTACTTC
.,TRBV19,.,TRBJ1-3,CASSLLGNTIYF,TGTGCCAGTAGCCTACTTGGAAACACCATATATTTT
.,TRBV7-9,.,TRBJ2-7,CASSLGFRVEAYEQYF,TGTGCCAGCAGCTTAGGCTTCCGAGTAGAGGCCTACGAGCAGTACTTC
.,TRBV6-1,.,TRBJ2-5,CASRRTAKGETQYF,TGTGCCAGCAGGCGGACAGCCAAGGGAGAGACCCAGTACTTC
.,TRBV30,.,TRBJ2-6,CACPKVGASSSGANVLTF,TGTGCCTGCCCCAAGGTAGGGGCCTCCTCCTCTGGGGCCAACGTCCTGACTTTC
.,TRBV2,TRBD1,TRBJ2-5,CASSERDRGGETQYF,TGTGCCAGCAGTGAACGGGACAGGGGAGGAGAGACCCAGTACTTC
.,TRBV25-1,TRBD1,TRBJ1-2,CASSEYRDRGGYTF,TGTGCCAGCAGTGAATATAGGGACAGGGGAGGCTACACCTTC
.,TRBV10-1,TRBD1,TRBJ1-2,CASSRDSPYGYTF,TGCGCCAGCAGCCGGGACAGCCCCTATGGCTACACCTTC
.,TRBV6-6,TRBD1,TRBJ2-3,CANSRDRSTDTQYF,TGTGCCAACTCCCGGGACAGAAGCACAGATACGCAGTATTTT
.,TRBV25-1,.,TRBJ2-7,CASSDPGDRNYEQYF,TGTGCCAGCAGTGATCCGGGGGACAGAAACTACGAGCAGTACTTC
.,TRBV5-1,TRBD1,TRBJ1-1,CASTRQGTEAFF,TGCGCCAGCACCCGACAGGGCACTGAAGCTTTCTTT
.,TRBV5-6,TRBD2,TRBJ2-1,CASSLVASGRGNNEQFF,TGTGCCAGCAGCTTGGTGGCTAGCGGGAGAGGGAACAATGAGCAGTTCTTC
.,TRBV10-3,TRBD1,TRBJ1-2,CAISESGQDYGYTF,TGTGCCATCAGTGAGTCGGGACAGGACTATGGCTACACCTTC
.,TRBV30,TRBD1,TRBJ1-4,CACGQGPNEKLFF,TGTGCCTGCGGACAGGGGCCTAATGAAAAACTGTTTTTT
.,TRBV5-8,TRBD2,TRBJ2-1,CASSLRLAPNNEQFF,TGTGCCAGCAGCCTACGACTAGCTCCAAACAATGAGCAGTTCTTC
once,TRBV30,TRBD1,TRBJ2-1,CAWSSGQGIYNEQFF,TGTGCCTGGAGCTCCGGACAGGGGATCTACAATGAGCAGTTCTTC
few,TRBV5-1,TRBD1,TRBJ1-3,CASSFLSTGDFGNTIYF,TGCGCCAGCAGCTTCTTATCCACAGGGGATTTTGGAAACACCATATATTTT
.,TRBV19,TRBD1,TRBJ1-6,CASSTGGSYNSPLHF,TGTGCCAGTAGTACAGGGGGCTCCTATAATTCACCCCTCCACTTT
.,TRBV29-1,.,TRBJ2-7,CSGLRGTGYEQYF,TGCAGCGGGCTGAGAGGAACAGGTTACGAGCAGTACTTC
few,TRBV6-1,TRBD1,TRBJ1-4,CASSEVQGAEKLFF,TGTGCCAGCAGTGAAGTACAGGGGGCTGAAAAACTGTTTTTT
.,TRBV29-1,TRBD2,TRBJ2-1,CTSGSSYNEQFF,TGCACCAGCGGGAGCTCCTACAATGAGCAGTTCTTC
.,TRBV7-6,TRBD1,TRBJ2-1,CASSLAPGQGANNEQFF,TGTGCCAGCAGCTTAGCCCCGGGACAGGGGGCAAACAATGAGCAGTTCTTC
once,TRBV10-1,TRBD2,TRBJ2-1,CASSGRRNNEQFF,TGCGCCAGCAGCGGGAGGCGGAACAATGAGCAGTTCTTC